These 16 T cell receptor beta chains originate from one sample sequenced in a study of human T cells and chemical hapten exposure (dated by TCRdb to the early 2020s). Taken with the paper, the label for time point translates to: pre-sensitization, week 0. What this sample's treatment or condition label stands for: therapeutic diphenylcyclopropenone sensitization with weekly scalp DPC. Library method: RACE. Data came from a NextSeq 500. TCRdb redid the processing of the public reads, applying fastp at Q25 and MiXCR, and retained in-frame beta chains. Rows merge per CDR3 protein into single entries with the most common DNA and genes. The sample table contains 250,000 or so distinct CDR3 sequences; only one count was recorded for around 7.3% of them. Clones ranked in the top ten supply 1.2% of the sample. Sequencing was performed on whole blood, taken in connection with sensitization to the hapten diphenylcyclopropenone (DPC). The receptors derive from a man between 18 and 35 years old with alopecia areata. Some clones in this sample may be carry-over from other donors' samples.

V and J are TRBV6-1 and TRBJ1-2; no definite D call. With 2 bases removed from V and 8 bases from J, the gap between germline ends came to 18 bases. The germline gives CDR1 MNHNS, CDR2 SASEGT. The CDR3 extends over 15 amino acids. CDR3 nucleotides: TGTGCCAGCAGTGAACCTGTGGACGCCCGTATGGGCTACACCTTC. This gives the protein CASSEPVDARMGYTF.

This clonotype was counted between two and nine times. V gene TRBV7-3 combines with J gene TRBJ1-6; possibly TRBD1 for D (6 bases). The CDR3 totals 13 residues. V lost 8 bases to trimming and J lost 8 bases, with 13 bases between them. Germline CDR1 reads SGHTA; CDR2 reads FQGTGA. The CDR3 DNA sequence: TGTGCCAGCGGCCAGGGGCGAGATTCACCCCTCCACTTT. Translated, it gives CASGQGRDSPLHF.

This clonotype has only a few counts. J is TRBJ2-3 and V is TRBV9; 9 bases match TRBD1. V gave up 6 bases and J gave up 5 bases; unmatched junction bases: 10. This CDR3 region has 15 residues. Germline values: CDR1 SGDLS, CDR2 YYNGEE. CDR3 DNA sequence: TGTGCCAGCAATCACGGGGGACAGGGCATAGATACGCAGTATTTT. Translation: CASNHGGQGIDTQYF.

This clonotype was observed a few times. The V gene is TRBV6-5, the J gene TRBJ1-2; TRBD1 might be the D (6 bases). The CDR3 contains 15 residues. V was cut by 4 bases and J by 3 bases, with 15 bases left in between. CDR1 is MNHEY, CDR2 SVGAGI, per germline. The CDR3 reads CASSSDFQGHYGYTF. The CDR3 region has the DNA TGTGCCAGCAGTTCTGATTTCCAGGGGCACTATGGCTACACCTTC.

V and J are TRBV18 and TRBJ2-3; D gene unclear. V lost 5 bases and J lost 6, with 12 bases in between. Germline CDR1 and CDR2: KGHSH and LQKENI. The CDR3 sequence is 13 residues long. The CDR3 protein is CASSRTLGDTQYF. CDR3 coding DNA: TGTGCCAGCTCAAGGACCCTTGGGGATACGCAGTATTTT.

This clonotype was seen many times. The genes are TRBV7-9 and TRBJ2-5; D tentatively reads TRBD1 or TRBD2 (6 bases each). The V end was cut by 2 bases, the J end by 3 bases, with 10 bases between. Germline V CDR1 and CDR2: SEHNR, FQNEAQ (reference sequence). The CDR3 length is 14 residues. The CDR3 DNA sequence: TGTGCCAGCAGCTTAACCGGGGGCGAAGAGACCCAGTACTTC. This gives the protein CASSLTGGEETQYF.

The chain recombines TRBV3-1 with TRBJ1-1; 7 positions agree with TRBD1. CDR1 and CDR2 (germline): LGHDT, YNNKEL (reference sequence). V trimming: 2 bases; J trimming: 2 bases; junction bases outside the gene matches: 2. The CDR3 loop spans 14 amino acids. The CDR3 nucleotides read TGTGCCAGCAGCCAACACAGGGGTAACACTGAAGCTTTCTTT. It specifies CASSQHRGNTEAFF.

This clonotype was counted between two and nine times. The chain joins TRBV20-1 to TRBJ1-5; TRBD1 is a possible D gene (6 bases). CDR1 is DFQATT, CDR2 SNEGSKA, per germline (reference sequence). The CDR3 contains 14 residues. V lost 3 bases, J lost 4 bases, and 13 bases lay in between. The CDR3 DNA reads TGCAGTGCTAGTCGGGGGCAGGGGAATCAGCCCCAGCATTTT. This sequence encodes CSASRGQGNQPQHF.

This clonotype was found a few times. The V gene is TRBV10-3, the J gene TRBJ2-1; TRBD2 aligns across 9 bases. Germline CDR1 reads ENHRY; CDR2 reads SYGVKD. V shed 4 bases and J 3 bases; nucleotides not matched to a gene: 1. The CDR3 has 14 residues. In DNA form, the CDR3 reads TGTGCCATCAGTGCTAGCGGGGACTACAATGAGCAGTTCTTC. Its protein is CAISASGDYNEQFF.

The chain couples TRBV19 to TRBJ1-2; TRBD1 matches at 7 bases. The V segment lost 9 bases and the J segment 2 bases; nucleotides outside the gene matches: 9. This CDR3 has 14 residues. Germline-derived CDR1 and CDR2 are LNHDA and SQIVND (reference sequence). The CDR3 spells CASSVGQPNYGYTF. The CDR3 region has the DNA TGTGCCAGCTCAGTGGGACAGCCGAACTATGGCTACACCTTC.

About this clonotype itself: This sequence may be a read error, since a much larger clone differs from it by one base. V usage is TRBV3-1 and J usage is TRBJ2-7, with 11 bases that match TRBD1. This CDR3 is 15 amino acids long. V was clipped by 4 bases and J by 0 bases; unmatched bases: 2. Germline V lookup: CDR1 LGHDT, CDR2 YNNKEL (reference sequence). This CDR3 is CASSPGTGGSYEQYF. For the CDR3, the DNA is TGTGCCAGCAGCCCCGGGACAGGGGGCTCCTACGAGCAGTACTTC.

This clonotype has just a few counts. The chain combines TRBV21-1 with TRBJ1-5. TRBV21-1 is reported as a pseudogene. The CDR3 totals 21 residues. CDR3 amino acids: CASSKKGQAKPRSYSNQPQHF. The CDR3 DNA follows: TGTGCCAGCAGCAAAAAAGGACAAGCGAAGCCCCGCTCTTATAGCAATCAGCCCCAGCATTTT.

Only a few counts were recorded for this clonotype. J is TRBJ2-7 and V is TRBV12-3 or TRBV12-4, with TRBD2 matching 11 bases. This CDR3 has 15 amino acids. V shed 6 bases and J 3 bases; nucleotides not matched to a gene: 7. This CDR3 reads CASRGGLADRYEQYV. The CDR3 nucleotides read TGTGCCAGCAGGGGGGGACTAGCGGACCGCTACGAGCAGTACGTC.

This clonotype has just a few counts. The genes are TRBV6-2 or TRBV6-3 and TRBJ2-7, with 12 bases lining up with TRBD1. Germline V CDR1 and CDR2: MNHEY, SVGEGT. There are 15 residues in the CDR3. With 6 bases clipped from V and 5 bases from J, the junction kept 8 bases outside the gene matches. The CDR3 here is CASSSPGQGAHEQYF. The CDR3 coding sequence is TGTGCCAGCAGCTCACCGGGACAGGGGGCGCACGAGCAGTACTTC.

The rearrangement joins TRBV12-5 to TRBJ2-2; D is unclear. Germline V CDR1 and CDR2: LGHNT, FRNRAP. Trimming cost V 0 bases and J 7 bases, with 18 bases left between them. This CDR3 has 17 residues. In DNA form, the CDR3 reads TGTGCTAGTGGTTTGGTACGTGGCAATTACGGTCACGGGGAGCTGTTTTTT. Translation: CASGLVRGNYGHGELFF. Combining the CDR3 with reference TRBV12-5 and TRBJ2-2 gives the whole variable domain DARVTQTPRHKVTEMGQEVTMRCQPILGHNTVFWYRQTMMQGLELLAYFRNRAPLDDSGMPKDRFSAEMPDATLATLKIQPSEPRDSAVYFCASGLVRGNYGHGELFFGEGSRLTVL.

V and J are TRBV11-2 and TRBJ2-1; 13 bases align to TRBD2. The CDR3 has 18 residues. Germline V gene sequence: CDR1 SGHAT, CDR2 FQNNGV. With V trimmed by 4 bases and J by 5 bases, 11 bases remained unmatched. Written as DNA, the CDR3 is TGTGCCAGCAGCTACAACCCACTAGCGGGGGGGCCCGACAATGAGCAGTTCTTC. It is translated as CASSYNPLAGGPDNEQFF.